These 23 T cell receptor beta chains were sequenced from one sample in a study of beta chain features in type 1 diabetes. Their antigens are not known. The study reverse transcribed the entire isolated RNA, so it sequenced expressed TCRB transcripts. Libraries were prepared by immunoSEQ multiplex PCR; TCRdb keeps only in-frame clonotypes and omits some of them. The table records fewer than 300,000 clones, about a tenth of them present only once. Findings of the study overall: A moderate, significant TCRB CDR3 shortening appeared in type 1 diabetes across four CD4+ subsets.

Sequencing was performed on naive CD4+ T cells from blood. These receptors were taken from a young man with type 1 diabetes.

The CDR3 DNA is TGCGCCAGCAGCCAACGGGGTAGCGACCAGTACTTC. This encodes CASSQRGSDQYF. This chain joins TRBV4-3 and TRBJ2-5; tentatively, D is TRBD2 (5 bases). The CDR3 covers 12 residues. CDR1 is LGHNA and CDR2 is YSLEER in the germline V gene. V was shortened by 2 bases and J by 10 bases, with 11 bases between the two germline ends.

The chain recombines TRBV6-1 with TRBJ1-2; 8 positions agree with TRBD1. Per the germline V gene, CDR1 is MNHNS and CDR2 is SASEGT. This CDR3 has 13 residues. V was pared by 6 bases and J by 5 bases, with 5 bases of the junction left unmatched. CDR3 nucleotides: TGTGCCAGCAGACGGACAGGGAGATATGGCTACACCTTC. This codes for CASRRTGRYGYTF.

The J gene is TRBJ1-1, the V gene TRBV7-8; 7 bases map to TRBD1. Germline V CDR1 and CDR2: SGHVS, FQNEAQ. V gave up 5 bases and J gave up 9 bases; unmatched junction bases: 6. CDR3 size: 12 residues. The CDR3 sequence is CASSPNRGQAFF. The CDR3 nucleotides read TGTGCCAGCAGCCCGAACAGGGGACAAGCTTTCTTT.

The rearrangement uses TRBV6-1 and TRBJ2-7; D not certain. Germline V gene data show CDR1 as MNHNS and CDR2 as SASEGT. V shed 3 bases and J shed 9 bases, with 9 bases lying between them. CDR3 size: 11 residues. DNA of the CDR3: TGTGCCAGCAGTGAGACGCCGGGGCAGTACTTC. Its protein product is CASSETPGQYF.

This clone has just a few counts. V and J are TRBV20-1 and TRBJ1-1; no clear D. Germline CDR1 and CDR2: DFQATT and SNEGSKA (reference sequence). Deletions cut 3 bases from V and 1 base from J, with 3 bases between. This CDR3 spans 11 amino acids. The CDR3 is CSASQNTEAFF. The CDR3 DNA sequence: TGCAGTGCTAGTCAGAACACTGAAGCTTTCTTT.

This clone occurred a few times. The rearrangement uses TRBV4-1 and TRBJ1-4; D is uncertain. The CDR3 spans 13 residues. The germline CDR1 and CDR2 sequences are MGHRA and YSYEKL. V dropped 1 base and J dropped 10 bases, with 10 bases sitting between them. CDR3 sequence: CASSQGVGVKLFF. The CDR3, as DNA: TGCGCCAGCAGCCAAGGAGTCGGAGTAAAACTGTTTTTT.

There are a few counts of this clone. The chain combines TRBV5-6 with TRBJ2-1; D uncertain. Trimming took off 7 bases at V and 4 bases at J, with 9 bases between the two ends. Germline V lookup: CDR1 SGHDT, CDR2 YYEEEE. The length of the CDR3 is 12 residues. The CDR3 protein is CASQLSYNEQFF. CDR3 DNA sequence: TGTGCCAGCCAACTTAGTTACAATGAGCAGTTCTTC.

The chain links TRBV18 to TRBJ2-7; a possible D gene is TRBD2 (5 bases). The CDR3 totals 14 residues. Germline V gives CDR1 KGHSH, CDR2 LQKENI. Trimming pared 3 bases from V and 6 bases from J, leaving 15 bases between. The CDR3 is CASSPDLSPVEQYF. The DNA of the CDR3 is TGTGCCAGCTCACCGGACTTGAGCCCGGTCGAGCAGTACTTC.

This clone was found a few times. CDR3 region: CASSLLGQNTEAFF. The CDR3 nucleotides are TGTGCCAGCAGCCTACTGGGACAGAACACTGAAGCTTTCTTT. This chain connects TRBV7-6 to TRBJ1-1, with TRBD1 as a possible D gene (6 bases). The CDR3 runs 14 residues. In germline, CDR1 is SGHVS, CDR2 FNYEAQ. V shed 5 bases and J shed 1 base, with 11 bases lying between them.

As regards this clone: The identical CDR3 is also encoded by other nucleotide sequences in the sample. The J gene is TRBJ2-1, the V gene TRBV7-3; D might be TRBD2 (5 bases). The CDR3 spans 14 residues. The germline V gene has CDR1 SGHTA and CDR2 FQGTGA. With 5 bases removed from V and 1 base from J, the gap between germline ends came to 9 bases. The DNA of the CDR3 is TGTGCCAGCAGCCCCCGGGGTTCCTACAATGAGCAGTTCTTC. The encoded protein is CASSPRGSYNEQFF.

Only a few counts were recorded for this clone. The rearrangement joins TRBV28 to TRBJ2-3, with D uncertain. V lost 5 bases and J lost 0, with 6 bases in between. CDR3 length equals 13 residues. Germline V gives CDR1 MDHEN, CDR2 SYDVKM. As DNA, the CDR3 is TGTGCCAGCAGTGGGCAGAGCACAGATACGCAGTATTTT. It is translated as CASSGQSTDTQYF.

This clone occurred a few times. The rearrangement joins TRBV28 to TRBJ1-5; D may be TRBD1 (6 bases). Germline V gene sequence: CDR1 MDHEN, CDR2 SYDVKM. V lost 4 bases and J 5 bases, leaving 15 bases between the germline ends. This CDR3 is built from 15 residues. Here the CDR3 reads CASSSRTGGDQPQHF. The CDR3 DNA reads TGTGCCAGCAGTTCTCGGACGGGGGGCGATCAGCCCCAGCATTTT. The full variable domain, completed using reference TRBV28 and TRBJ1-5, is DVKVTQSSRYLVKRTGEKVFLECVQDMDHENMFWYRQDPGLGLRLIYFSYDVKMKEKGDIPEGYSVSREKKERFSLILESASTNQTSMYLCASSSRTGGDQPQHFGDGTRLSIL.

This clone was recorded a few times. The chain is built from TRBV7-9 and TRBJ2-7, with D maybe TRBD1 (6 bases). Germline V gene lookup returns CDR1 SEHNR and CDR2 FQNEAQ (reference sequence). This CDR3 region has 15 residues. V lost 3 bases and J lost 1, with 13 bases in between. The CDR3 reads CASSFSRQESYEQYF. The CDR3, as DNA: TGTGCCAGCAGCTTCTCGCGACAGGAATCCTACGAGCAGTACTTC.

The chain joins TRBV25-1 to TRBJ1-2; no reliable D call. Germline CDR1 and CDR2: MGHDK and SYGVNS. V was cut by 1 base and J by 4 bases, with 10 bases left in between. This CDR3 spans 14 amino acids. Written as DNA, the CDR3 is TGTGCCAGCAGTGAATTCGGGTTGGGCTATGGCTACACCTTC. Translated, it gives CASSEFGLGYGYTF.

The CDR3 region is CASSKTSSEQFF. DNA for the CDR3: TGTGCCAGCAGCAAAACTAGCAGTGAGCAGTTCTTC. V and J are TRBV14 and TRBJ2-1, with D maybe TRBD2 (6 bases). Germline-derived CDR1 and CDR2 are SGHDN and FVKESK. CDR3 length: 12 residues. V was clipped by 5 bases and J by 9 bases, with 11 bases between them.

The V gene is TRBV5-6, the J gene TRBJ2-4, with TRBD1 as a possible D gene (6 bases). CDR1 and CDR2 from the germline V gene are SGHDT and YYEEEE. Trimming stripped 2 bases from V and 1 base from J, with 13 bases between. The CDR3 sequence is 16 residues long. CDR3 loop: CASSFLTGGAKNIQYF. The DNA for the CDR3 is TGTGCCAGCAGCTTTCTGACAGGTGGGGCCAAAAACATTCAGTACTTC. Drawing the rest from reference TRBV5-6 and TRBJ2-4, the complete variable domain is DAGVTQSPTHLIKTRGQQVTLRCSPKSGHDTVSWYQQALGQGPQFIFQYYEEEERQRGNFPDRFSGHQFPNYSSELNVNALLLGDSALYLCASSFLTGGAKNIQYFGAGTRLSVL.

This clone was observed a few times. The DNA of the CDR3 is TGTGCCAGTAGTAAACAGGGGGCTGGAGAGACCCAGTACTTC. Protein: CASSKQGAGETQYF. The V gene is TRBV19, the J gene TRBJ2-5; 9 nucleotides align to TRBD1. Germline V gene sequence: CDR1 LNHDA, CDR2 SQIVND (reference sequence). The CDR3 loop spans 14 amino acids. The V segment lost 4 bases and the J segment 4 bases; nucleotides outside the gene matches: 4.

This clone has a handful of counts. The chain employs TRBV4-3 and TRBJ1-1; D is unclear. Germline CDR1 is LGHNA and CDR2 is YSLEER. This CDR3 is built from 13 residues. The V gene lost 0 bases and the J gene lost 5 bases, with 7 bases spanning the gap. The CDR3 loop reads CASSQDRITEAFF. Written as DNA, the CDR3 is TGCGCCAGCAGCCAAGACAGAATTACTGAAGCTTTCTTT.

This clone was seen a few times. The rearrangement uses TRBV6-5 and TRBJ2-2; D perhaps matches TRBD2 (5 bases). CDR3 length: 15 amino acids. V lost 6 bases and J 3 bases, leaving 14 bases between the germline ends. From germline, CDR1 is MNHEY and CDR2 SVGAGI. CDR3 DNA sequence: TGTGCCAGCAGGGACCCTCCGGGGTACACCGGGGAGCTGTTTTTT. Amino acids: CASRDPPGYTGELFF.

The V call is TRBV5-1, the J call TRBJ2-5, with D possibly matching TRBD2 (6 bases). CDR1 is SGHRS, CDR2 YFSETQ, per germline. The CDR3 runs to 15 residues. The V gene lost 3 bases and the J gene lost 5 bases, with 17 bases spanning the gap. For the CDR3, the DNA is TGCGCCAGCAGCTACAGCGGGCCCCTTCGGGAGACCCAGTACTTC. This translates into CASSYSGPLRETQYF.

The genes are TRBV29-1 and TRBJ1-2, with D unclear. The V and J ends lost 4 bases and 1 base respectively, with 10 bases between them. CDR3 length: 13 residues. The germline CDR1 and CDR2 sequences are SQVTM and ANQGSEA. The CDR3 loop reads CSVVQSINYGYTF. CDR3 coding DNA: TGCAGCGTTGTACAGAGCATTAACTATGGCTACACCTTC.

This clone was picked up a small number of times. This sequence joins TRBV5-6 and TRBJ2-5; TRBD1 aligns across 7 bases. This CDR3 comprises 14 residues. V was clipped by 4 bases and J by 1 base; unmatched bases: 4. Germline CDR1 and CDR2: SGHDT and YYEEEE. The CDR3 DNA reads TGTGCCAGCAGCGCTGACAGGGTCCAAGAGACCCAGTACTTC. Amino acids: CASSADRVQETQYF.

V and J are TRBV5-1 and TRBJ2-3, with 13 bases lining up with TRBD2. This CDR3 has 15 amino acids. Germline V CDR1 and CDR2: SGHRS, YFSETQ. Trimming removed 5 bases from V and 4 bases from J; junction bases left unmatched: 4. CDR3 residues: CASRLAGGRPDTQYF. The DNA for the CDR3 is TGCGCCAGCAGACTAGCGGGGGGGCGCCCAGATACGCAGTATTTT.